The next 26 T cell receptor beta chains were all read from a single sample in a study of T-cell memory formation after mild COVID-19. TCRdb called the 5' RACE reads again in MiXCR, with one record for every CDR3 protein. The sample yields tens of thousands of distinct CDR3 sequences, 5.5% to 7.5% seen once. The sample taken for sequencing was PBMCs or a T cell subset sorted from them (not recorded which). Receptors originate from a man between 18 and 35 years old who had mild COVID-19 (a few samples of this study predate the infection). Cell type and time point are not known.

In this sample, this clonotype turned up a few times. The V and J genes are TRBV19 and TRBJ1-2; TRBD1 matches at 7 bases. The length of the CDR3 is 14 residues. The V gene end was trimmed by 2 bases and the J gene end by 4 bases; junction bases not matched to a gene: 4. Germline lookup yields CDR1 LNHDA and CDR2 SQIVND (reference sequence). The CDR3 loop reads CASSIRGQSYGYTF. CDR3 nucleotide sequence: TGTGCCAGTAGTATAAGGGGACAGTCCTATGGCTACACCTTC.

This clonotype was observed at least ten times. The chain combines TRBV27 with TRBJ2-7; D possibly corresponds to TRBD1 (5 bases). Germline V gives CDR1 MNHEY, CDR2 SMNVEV (reference sequence). This CDR3 region has 17 residues. V lost 5 bases, J lost 3 bases, and 23 bases lay in between. As DNA, the CDR3 is TGTGCCAGCAGTCGTGCCCCGTACAGGAGACATGGCTACGAGCAGTACTTC. This encodes CASSRAPYRRHGYEQYF.

A few counts support this clonotype. The gene calls are TRBV7-2 and TRBJ1-3; weak D call: TRBD1 (6 bases). Germline CDR1 SGHTA, CDR2 FQGNSA. This CDR3 comprises 16 residues. V lost 3 bases to trimming and J lost 0 bases, with 12 bases between them. CDR3 residues: CASSFGQSNSGNTIYF. CDR3 DNA: TGTGCCAGCAGCTTCGGACAGAGCAACTCTGGAAACACCATATATTTT.

This chain connects TRBV7-2 to TRBJ2-5, with TRBD2 matching over 9 bases. Germline V lookup: CDR1 SGHTA, CDR2 FQGNSA. Losses at the gene ends were 3 bases for V and 6 bases for J; bases not matched to a gene: 5. The length of the CDR3 is 14 residues. The CDR3 bases are TGTGCCAGCAGCTTTAGCGGGGGAAGACAGACCCAGTACTTC. Translation gives CASSFSGGRQTQYF.

Only a few counts were recorded for this clonotype. For the CDR3, the DNA is TGTGCCAGCAGTAGCGGGGGAGTCACAGATACGCAGTATTTT. Protein: CASSSGGVTDTQYF. V gene TRBV7-6 combines with J gene TRBJ2-3, with 9 bases identical to TRBD2. Looked up from germline, CDR1 is SGHVS and CDR2 is FNYEAQ. The V and J ends lost 6 bases and 2 bases, in that order; junction bases with no gene match: 3. The CDR3 covers 14 residues.

The J gene is TRBJ1-2, the V gene TRBV27; D is undetermined. The CDR3 consists of 16 residues. Germline V gene lookup returns CDR1 MNHEY and CDR2 SMNVEV (reference sequence). V shed 4 bases and J shed 3 bases, with 18 bases lying between them. In nucleotides, the CDR3 is TGTGCCAGCAGTTCGTCGGTCCTGACAACTTACTATGGCTACACCTTC. Protein: CASSSSVLTTYYGYTF.

This clonotype turned up a few times. The chain carries TRBV20-1 and TRBJ2-3, with D unresolved. Trimming took off 0 bases at V and 3 bases at J, with 13 bases between the two ends. Germline V gene data show CDR1 as DFQATT and CDR2 as SNEGSKA (reference sequence). The CDR3 contains 15 residues. The chain's CDR3 is CSARDYRGLTDTQYF. The CDR3 DNA is TGCAGTGCTAGAGATTATCGCGGTCTGACAGATACGCAGTATTTT.

This clonotype was observed many times. This sequence joins TRBV5-4 and TRBJ2-7; 10 bases agree with TRBD2. The V segment lost 3 bases and the J segment 3 bases; nucleotides outside the gene matches: 3. CDR1 and CDR2 (germline): SGHNT, YYREEE (reference sequence). The CDR3 is 14 residues long. This CDR3 reads CASSSLAGNYEQYF. CDR3 coding DNA: TGTGCCAGCAGCTCACTAGCGGGGAACTACGAGCAGTACTTC.

V usage is TRBV5-1 and J usage is TRBJ2-7, with TRBD1 matching 8 bases. This CDR3 has 14 amino acids. Trimming at V came to 4 bases and at J to 7 bases, leaving 10 bases not matched to a gene. Germline V gene data show CDR1 as SGHRS and CDR2 as YFSETQ. The CDR3 bases are TGCGCCAGCAGCGTGTCCGGGACAGGAAGGGAGCAGTACTTC. Translation gives CASSVSGTGREQYF.

In this sample, this clonotype turned up a few times. The chain recombines TRBV18 with TRBJ2-1, with a possible D match to TRBD2 (5 bases). The CDR3 runs to 18 residues. V lost 6 bases to trimming and J lost 0 bases, with 21 bases between them. Germline V lookup: CDR1 KGHSH, CDR2 LQKENI. DNA of the CDR3: TGTGCCAGCTCCCACTCCGGGAAGGGTACCAGCTCCTACAATGAGCAGTTCTTC. It translates to CASSHSGKGTSSYNEQFF. Full variable domain (rest looked up from reference TRBV18 and TRBJ2-1): NAGVMQNPRHLVRRRGQEARLRCSPMKGHSHVYWYRQLPEEGLKFMVYLQKENIIDESGMPKERFSAEFPKEGPSILRIQQVVRGDSAAYFCASSHSGKGTSSYNEQFFGPGTRLTVL.

V and J are TRBV7-9 and TRBJ2-1; D call uncertain. Trimming pared 1 base from V and 10 bases from J, leaving 11 bases between. CDR3 length equals 13 residues. Germline assignment: CDR1 SEHNR and CDR2 FQNEAQ (reference sequence). The CDR3 coding sequence is TGTGCCAGCAGCTTAGTAATGGTAGAAGAGCAGTTCTTC. Its protein product is CASSLVMVEEQFF.

This clonotype was counted only a few times. CDR3 DNA: TGTGCCAGCTCAAGGGCGGGGGGGACCTACAATGAGCAGTTCTTC. It codes for CASSRAGGTYNEQFF. The chain is built from TRBV18 and TRBJ2-1, with 9 bases that match TRBD2. CDR1 is KGHSH and CDR2 is LQKENI in the germline V gene. V lost 5 bases to trimming and J lost 2 bases; unmatched junction nucleotides: 4. The CDR3 length is 15 residues.

This chain links TRBV7-2 with TRBJ2-3; either TRBD1 or TRBD2 may supply D (6 bases each). In germline, CDR1 is SGHTA, CDR2 FQGNSA. V lost 4 bases, J lost 2 bases, and 10 bases lay in between. CDR3 length: 14 amino acids. CDR3: CASSYGGPTDTQYF. The CDR3 nucleotides read TGTGCCAGCAGCTATGGGGGGCCCACAGATACGCAGTATTTT.

In its sample, this clonotype was seen many times. The chain couples TRBV5-1 to TRBJ1-1; 7 nucleotides match TRBD1. V dropped 0 bases and J dropped 0; count of bases not matched to a gene: 14. The CDR3 extends over 19 amino acids. Germline V gene data show CDR1 as SGHRS and CDR2 as YFSETQ. The CDR3 here is CASSLGRRDSYLMNTEAFF. Here the CDR3 DNA reads TGCGCCAGCAGCTTGGGCCGACGGGACAGCTACCTCATGAACACTGAAGCTTTCTTT.

Many counts were recorded for this clonotype. The V gene is TRBV5-1, the J gene TRBJ2-5, with TRBD1 as a possible D gene (5 bases). The germline gives CDR1 SGHRS, CDR2 YFSETQ. The CDR3 extends over 14 amino acids. With 0 bases removed from V and 1 base from J, the gap between germline ends came to 7 bases. CDR3 sequence: CASSLEGIQETQYF. The DNA for the CDR3 is TGCGCCAGCAGCTTGGAGGGGATCCAAGAGACCCAGTACTTC.

This clonotype was observed many times. This chain joins TRBV5-6 and TRBJ2-2, with 7 bases aligning to TRBD1. The V gene end was trimmed by 4 bases and the J gene end by 4 bases; junction bases not matched to a gene: 7. This CDR3 region has 15 residues. Germline values: CDR1 SGHDT, CDR2 YYEEEE. For the CDR3, the DNA is TGTGCCAGCAGCGTCGAGGGGGCGGTCACCGGGGAGCTGTTTTTT. This translates into CASSVEGAVTGELFF.

This clonotype was seen more than once but under ten times. The CDR3 sequence: CASSRRNEQFF. CDR3 sequence (DNA): TGTGCCAGCAGTCGACGAAATGAGCAGTTCTTC. The chain recombines TRBV12-3 or TRBV12-4 with TRBJ2-1; no firm D call. CDR3 length: 11 amino acids. V gave up 5 bases and J gave up 7 bases, with 6 bases separating them.

The V and J genes are TRBV3-1 and TRBJ1-2; no clear D. Germline V gives CDR1 LGHDT, CDR2 YNNKEL (reference sequence). This CDR3 contains 13 residues. Trimming took 5 bases from V and 8 from J, leaving 15 bases between them. The CDR3 DNA follows: TGTGCCAGCAGCTACACGGCGTTTGAGGGCTACACCTTC. This codes for CASSYTAFEGYTF.

This clonotype has at least ten counts. The chain uses TRBV11-2 and TRBJ2-5; tentatively, D is TRBD1 or TRBD2 (5 bases each). Germline loops: CDR1 SGHAT, CDR2 FQNNGV. Between the trimmed V and J ends, which lost 1 base and 4 bases, there was a span of 13 bases. The CDR3 extends over 15 amino acids. The CDR3 is CASSLGWDGAETQYF. CDR3 bases: TGTGCCAGCAGCTTAGGTTGGGACGGGGCAGAGACCCAGTACTTC.

This clonotype appeared a few times. This sequence joins TRBV7-8 and TRBJ1-6; 7 bases match TRBD1. V was clipped by 10 bases and J by 3 bases; unmatched bases: 6. CDR3 size: 14 residues. CDR1 is SGHVS, CDR2 FQNEAQ, per germline. This CDR3 reads CATSRDSYNSPLHF. The DNA for the CDR3 is TGTGCCACAAGCCGGGACAGCTATAATTCACCCCTCCACTTT.

This clonotype appeared many times. At one end the junction does not follow the germline gene, possibly because of a read error. The chain recombines TRBV6-5 with TRBJ2-7; D may be TRBD2 (6 bases). The CDR3 length is 14 residues. In germline, CDR1 is MNHEY, CDR2 SVGAGI. CDR3 residues: CASRYSEGTYEQYF. CDR3 DNA: TGTGCCAGCAGGTACTCGGAGGGTACCTACGAGCAGTACTTC.

This clonotype showed up just a few times. This chain joins TRBV5-1 and TRBJ2-3; 7 bases fit TRBD2. Germline V gene data show CDR1 as SGHRS and CDR2 as YFSETQ. The CDR3 length is 15 residues. J lost 4 bases, V lost 0 bases, and 5 bases had no gene match. CDR3 loop: CASSLGLAAPDTQYF. CDR3 nucleotide sequence: TGCGCCAGCAGCTTGGGACTAGCTGCCCCAGATACGCAGTATTTT. The variable domain in full, completed from reference TRBV5-1 and TRBJ2-3, reads KAGVTQTPRYLIKTRGQQVTLSCSPISGHRSVSWYQQTPGQGLQFLFEYFSETQRNKGNFPGRFSGRQFSNSRSEMNVSTLELGDSALYLCASSLGLAAPDTQYFGPGTRLTVL.

This clonotype was picked up a small number of times. The chain combines TRBV6-5 with TRBJ1-6, with TRBD1 identical over 9 bases. V shed 0 bases, J shed 4 bases, and the junction held 4 bases outside the gene matches. The CDR3 is made up of 17 amino acids. CDR1 and CDR2 from the germline V gene are MNHEY and SVGAGI. The CDR3 region is CASSYSLTGGYNSPLHF. For the CDR3, the DNA is TGTGCCAGCAGTTACTCTTTGACAGGGGGTTATAATTCACCCCTCCACTTT.

Ten or more counts support this clonotype. V gene TRBV6-5 combines with J gene TRBJ2-3, with 10 nucleotides matching TRBD1. The trim removed 8 bases at V and 1 base at J, leaving 6 bases unmatched. Germline values: CDR1 MNHEY, CDR2 SVGAGI. The CDR3 has 15 residues. CDR3 protein: CASRDRGLRTDTQYF. CDR3 in DNA: TGTGCCAGCCGCGACAGGGGGCTTCGCACAGATACGCAGTATTTT.

The sample holds many counts of this clonotype. The chain uses TRBV7-2 and TRBJ1-6, with TRBD1 matching over 8 bases. This CDR3 region has 13 residues. Germline loops: CDR1 SGHTA, CDR2 FQGNSA. With 7 bases clipped from V and 8 bases from J, the junction kept 4 bases outside the gene matches. The CDR3: CASTTGVYSPLHF. CDR3 sequence (DNA): TGTGCCAGCACGACAGGGGTATATTCACCCCTCCACTTT.

This clonotype was picked up many times. The gene calls are TRBV4-2 and TRBJ2-5; D uncertain. The V end was cut by 0 bases, the J end by 0 bases, with 8 bases between. The CDR3 is made up of 15 amino acids. Looked up from germline, CDR1 is LGHNA and CDR2 is YNFKEQ. CDR3 region: CASSQDSGNQETQYF. CDR3 nucleotides: TGTGCCAGCAGCCAAGATTCTGGAAACCAAGAGACCCAGTACTTC.